Listed below are T cell receptor beta chains from one sample, sequenced in a study of blood T cell repertoires in COVID-19. Here immunoSEQ multiplex PCR was the method, and the copy in TCRdb shows in-frame clones only, minus some. This table has 75,000 to 80,000 clones, approximately 89% appearing once. Material for sequencing was peripheral blood. Receptor source: a human donor in a cohort sampled during active COVID-19. Each CDR3 is given with its conserved first and last residue. D genes are given only for firm matches. Only part of the rows carry a size: once, few, many, or a class if the clone is expanded.

j_call | clone_size | v_call | d_call | cdr3_aa | cdr3_nt
TRBJ1-5 | - | TRBV7-9 | - | CASSLEAGGGLNQPQHF | TGTGCCAGCAGCTTAGAGGCGGGTGGAGGTCTTAATCAGCCCCAGCATTTT
TRBJ1-1 | - | TRBV6-5 | - | CASSYGHMNTEAFF | TGTGCCAGCAGTTACGGACATATGAACACTGAAGCTTTCTTT
TRBJ1-2 | - | TRBV20-1 | TRBD1 | CSASSGTANYGYTF | TGCAGTGCTAGTTCCGGGACAGCAAACTATGGCTACACCTTC
TRBJ2-7 | - | TRBV5-1 | - | CASSSGQREQYF | TGCGCCAGCAGCTCAGGGCAGCGTGAGCAGTACTTC
TRBJ2-2 | once | TRBV24-1 | - | CATNDWRGNSGELFF | TGTGCCACCAATGATTGGAGGGGAAATTCCGGGGAGCTGTTTTTT
TRBJ2-5 | once | TRBV3-1/TRBV3-2 | - | CASSQDRSYSETQYF | TGTGCCAGCAGCCAAGATAGGAGTTATTCCGAGACCCAGTACTTC
TRBJ2-1 | - | TRBV9 | - | CASSVLGRPLQNEQFF | TGTGCCAGCAGCGTACTTGGTCGACCGCTACAGAATGAGCAGTTCTTC
TRBJ2-7 | - | TRBV18 | TRBD1 | CASSPQWDRTEQYF | TGTGCCAGCTCACCACAGTGGGACAGGACCGAGCAGTACTTC
TRBJ1-2 | - | TRBV30 | TRBD1 | CAWREQGHGGYTF | TGTGCCTGGAGAGAACAGGGGCACGGTGGCTACACCTTC
TRBJ2-2 | - | TRBV7-9 | TRBD1 | CASSHRDRDYTGELFF | TGTGCCAGCAGCCACCGGGACAGGGACTACACCGGGGAGCTGTTTTTT
TRBJ2-5 | once | TRBV3-1/TRBV3-2 | - | CASSQPPRDTRGAETQYF | TGTGCCAGCAGCCAACCGCCCCGGGACACCCGGGGGGCAGAGACCCAGTACTTC
TRBJ1-5 | few | TRBV6-2/TRBV6-3 | TRBD1 | CASSLTLGQPNQPQHF | TGTGCCAGCAGCCTAACTTTGGGACAGCCTAATCAGCCCCAGCATTTT
TRBJ1-1 | - | TRBV7-9 | TRBD1 | CASSLVRGHTEAFF | TGTGCCAGCAGCTTAGTTAGGGGGCACACTGAAGCTTTCTTT
TRBJ2-1 | - | TRBV11-2 | TRBD2 | CASSRVPSGGAFEQFF | TGTGCCAGCAGCCGCGTACCTAGCGGGGGGGCGTTTGAGCAGTTCTTC
TRBJ2-3 | - | TRBV2 | - | CASRGGLSTDTQYF | TGTGCCAGCAGAGGGGGACTAAGCACAGATACGCAGTATTTT